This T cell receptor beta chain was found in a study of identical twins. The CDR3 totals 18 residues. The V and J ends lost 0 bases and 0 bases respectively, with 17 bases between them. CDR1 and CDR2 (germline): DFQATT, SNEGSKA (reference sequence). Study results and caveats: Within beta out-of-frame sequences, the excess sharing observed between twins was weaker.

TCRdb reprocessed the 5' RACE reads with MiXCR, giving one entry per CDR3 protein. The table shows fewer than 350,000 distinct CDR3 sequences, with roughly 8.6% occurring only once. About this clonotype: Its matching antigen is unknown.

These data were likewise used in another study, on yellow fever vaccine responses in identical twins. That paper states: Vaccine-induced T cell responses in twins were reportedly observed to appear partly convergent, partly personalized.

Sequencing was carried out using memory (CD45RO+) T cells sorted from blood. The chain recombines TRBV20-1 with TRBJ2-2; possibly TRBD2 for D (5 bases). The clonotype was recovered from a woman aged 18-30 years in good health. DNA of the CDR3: TGCAGTGCTAGAGATCTCGCCGCGGGCTTATCGAACACCGGGGAGCTGTTTTTT. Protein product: CSARDLAAGLSNTGELFF.